The clone carrying this T cell receptor beta chain occurred a few times. Its target is unknown. This sample's treatment: roughly 10-day PBMC culture with coronavirus spike peptide pools or control peptides (ViraFEST assay). For ViraFEST, peptide pools expanded antigen-specific T cells, after which the TCRs were sequenced. Trimming stripped 4 bases from V and 2 bases from J, with 15 bases between. This CDR3 is 15 amino acids long. Per germline, CDR1 ENHRY and CDR2 SYGVKD. The data belong to a study of vaccination and CD4 T cells after COVID-19. Overall study findings and caveats: For convalescent patients, 304 of the 307 vaccine-specific clones analyzed were classified as spike mono-reactive. A nonsignificant median increase from about 20 to 38 SARS-CoV-2-reactive clonotypes was observed.

The assay that was used to sequence DNA from cultured CD4+ T cells was the Oncomine TCR Beta short-read assay. From CD4+ T cells that had been cultured, genomic DNA was extracted. From the PCR reads, TCRdb called clonotypes with MiXCR, one entry per CDR3 protein. The table includes approximately 9,700 distinct CDR3 sequences, roughly 25% detected once. The sequencing here drew on CD4+ T cells from blood, cultured in vitro, taken before SARS-CoV-2 vaccination. The J gene is TRBJ2-7, the V gene TRBV10-3, with a tentative D call TRBD2 (7 bases). This clonotype was sampled from a human donor who received a COVID-19 vaccine. The DNA for the CDR3 is TGTGCCATCAGTGGTCGGGGGGCGGGGGCCTACGAGCAGTACTTC. Its protein product is CAISGRGAGAYEQYF.